At least ten counts were recorded for the clone carrying this T cell receptor beta chain. The entry originates in a study of T cells in Graves' hyperthyroidism and ophthalmopathy. Study at large: Peripheral blood was drawn at first diagnosis, prior to all treatment.

The CDR3 has 15 residues. Trimming took off 1 base at V and 0 bases at J, with 10 bases between the two ends. From germline, CDR1 is DFQATT and CDR2 SNEGSKA (reference sequence). Disease lasting under 3 months, a NOSPECS grade of at least 4, and a Clinical Activity Score of at least 3 were features of the ophthalmopathy patients. There were TCR beta CDR3 regions amplified from RNA transcripts. A set of HTBI primers served as the primers for a first-round RT-PCR of the TCR CDR3. TCRdb reprocessed the multiplex PCR reads via MiXCR and lists one record per CDR3 protein. The sample lists over 250,000 distinct CDR3 sequences, approximately 15% occurring once.

The sample consisted of blood. The TCR was taken from a woman aged 55 to 70 with Graves' ophthalmopathy. The chain joins TRBV20-1 to TRBJ2-4; maybe TRBD1 (6 bases). The CDR3 sequence is CSARGTVLAKNIQYF. The CDR3 DNA is TGCAGTGCTAGAGGGACAGTACTAGCCAAAAACATTCAGTACTTC.